This T cell receptor (beta chain) is drawn from a study of beta chain features in type 1 diabetes. Study outcomes and limitations: Highly expressing activated T cells could be over-counted with a cDNA template.

On this clone itself: The antigen is not known.

cDNA synthesis used the whole RNA isolate, giving expressed TCRB sequences. Generated by immunoSEQ multiplex PCR, the TCRdb table keeps only in-frame clones and is missing some. The sample shows around 430,000 clones, 30% of them seen only once. CDR1 and CDR2 (germline): KGHSH, LQKENI. The V and J ends lost 6 bases and 2 bases, in that order; junction bases with no gene match: 6. CDR3 length: 14 amino acids. J is TRBJ1-2 and V is TRBV18, with 7 bases identical to TRBD1. Sequencing was carried out using naive CD4+ T cells from blood. This TCR came from a man aged 18 to 29 in good health. CDR3 nucleotide sequence: TGTGCCAGCTCTCTACAGGGGACCAACTATGGCTACACCTTC. Protein product: CASSLQGTNYGYTF. The full variable domain, its missing parts supplied by reference TRBV18 and TRBJ1-2, is NAGVMQNPRHLVRRRGQEARLRCSPMKGHSHVYWYRQLPEEGLKFMVYLQKENIIDESGMPKERFSAEFPKEGPSILRIQQVVRGDSAAYFCASSLQGTNYGYTFGSGTRLTVV.